Listed below are T cell receptor beta chains from one sample, sequenced in a study of T-cell memory formation after mild COVID-19. TCRdb redid the calling of the 5' RACE reads with MiXCR, one entry per CDR3 protein. Of around 300,000 distinct CDR3 sequences in the sample, approximately 19% are singletons; the top ten hold approximately 22%. Sequencing input: PBMCs or a T cell subset sorted from them (not recorded which). These TCRs come from a man younger than 35 who had mild COVID-19 (a few samples of this study predate the infection). Cell type and time point are not known. The CDR3 runs from the conserved cysteine through the conserved F or W. A D gene is named only where the DNA matches it firmly. Where a row states a size, it is once, few, many or the class of an expanded clone; other rows omit it.

v_call,j_call,clone_size,d_call,cdr3_aa,cdr3_nt
TRBV18,TRBJ2-5,NA,NA,CASSLLTIQETQYF,TGTGCCAGCTCACTTTTGACCATACAAGAGACCCAGTACTTC
TRBV18,TRBJ2-7,many,NA,CASSPGVGRGGDEQYF,TGTGCCAGCTCACCAGGTGTCGGAAGGGGGGGAGACGAGCAGTACTTC
TRBV6-1,TRBJ2-5,NA,NA,CASSARGVWQETQYF,TGTGCCAGCAGCGCTAGGGGGGTGTGGCAAGAGACCCAGTACTTC
TRBV6-5,TRBJ1-1,NA,NA,CASSRGDTEAFF,TGTGCCAGCAGCCGAGGAGACACTGAAGCTTTCTTT
TRBV20-1,TRBJ2-5,NA,NA,CSALGGADQETQYF,TGCAGTGCCCTCGGGGGCGCAGATCAAGAGACCCAGTACTTC
TRBV4-1,TRBJ1-2,NA,NA,CASSQDGAGLSYGYTF,TGCGCCAGCAGCCAAGATGGGGCCGGGCTGAGCTATGGCTACACCTTC
TRBV12-3/TRBV12-4,TRBJ1-3,few,TRBD1,CASTPRDSGNTIYF,TGTGCCAGCACCCCCCGGGACAGTGGAAACACCATATATTTT
TRBV5-6,TRBJ2-6,NA,TRBD1,CASSAYADRVFSGANVLTF,TGTGCCAGCAGCGCCTACGCCGACAGGGTTTTCTCTGGGGCCAACGTCCTGACTTTC
TRBV20-1,TRBJ2-3,few,NA,CSARGPPTEFDPDTQYF,TGCAGTGCTAGAGGACCCCCTACCGAATTTGACCCAGATACGCAGTATTTT
TRBV3-1,TRBJ2-7,NA,NA,CASSNRDFYEQYF,TGTGCCAGCAGCAACCGGGACTTCTACGAGCAGTACTTC
TRBV6-2/TRBV6-3,TRBJ1-5,NA,TRBD1,CASRGTGNSQPQHF,TGTGCCAGCAGAGGGACAGGGAATAGCCAGCCCCAGCATTTT
TRBV25-1,TRBJ1-2,few,TRBD1,CASSEYGTGVYGYTF,TGTGCCAGCAGTGAATATGGGACAGGGGTCTATGGCTACACCTTC
TRBV12-3/TRBV12-4,TRBJ2-1,NA,TRBD2,CASSLAGVDEQFF,TGTGCCAGCAGCCTAGCGGGTGTCGATGAGCAGTTCTTC
TRBV6-2/TRBV6-3,TRBJ2-1,once,TRBD2,CASSYSREGTNEQFF,TGTGCCAGCAGTTACTCGAGGGAGGGGACCAATGAGCAGTTCTTC
TRBV4-2,TRBJ2-7,few,NA,CASSQDIGGTYEQYF,TGTGCCAGCAGCCAAGATATCGGGGGCACCTACGAGCAGTACTTC
TRBV29-1,TRBJ2-3,few,NA,CSADPAGDTQYF,TGCAGCGCCGACCCGGCAGGGGATACGCAGTATTTT
TRBV12-3/TRBV12-4,TRBJ1-1,few,TRBD1,CASSALRQGVTEAFF,TGTGCCAGCAGTGCCCTACGACAGGGGGTCACTGAAGCTTTCTTT
TRBV7-9,TRBJ2-2,NA,NA,CASSFGGPGELFF,TGTGCCAGCAGCTTCGGAGGTCCCGGGGAGCTGTTTTTT
TRBV4-3,TRBJ2-4,few,NA,CASSHARGAERNIQYF,TGCGCCAGCAGCCATGCCAGGGGGGCGGAACGAAACATTCAGTACTTC
TRBV29-1,TRBJ2-5,NA,TRBD2,CSVALRGIAGTQETQYF,TGCAGCGTTGCTTTAAGGGGGATAGCGGGGACCCAAGAGACCCAGTACTTC
TRBV12-3/TRBV12-4,TRBJ1-1,NA,NA,CASRSGRIANTEAFF,TGTGCCAGCAGGTCGGGACGGATAGCTAACACTGAAGCTTTCTTT
TRBV5-1,TRBJ1-2,NA,NA,CASSYSSYGYTF,TGCGCCAGCAGCTACAGCTCCTATGGCTACACCTTC
TRBV7-3,TRBJ2-1,NA,TRBD2,CASSLTGGGLFREQFF,TGTGCCAGCAGCTTAACAGGCGGGGGGCTCTTCAGGGAGCAGTTCTTC
TRBV6-6,TRBJ1-1,NA,NA,CASSYGDNAEAFF,TGTGCCAGCAGTTATGGGGACAACGCTGAAGCTTTCTTT
TRBV7-2,TRBJ1-1,NA,NA,CASSPHWNTEAFF,TGTGCCAGCAGCCCTCACTGGAACACTGAAGCTTTCTTT
TRBV5-5,TRBJ1-2,NA,TRBD1,CASSHGTANYGYTF,TGTGCCAGCAGCCATGGGACAGCTAACTATGGCTACACCTTC
TRBV11-2,TRBJ2-5,few,TRBD2,CASSGLAGEETQYF,TGTGCCAGCAGCGGACTAGCGGGGGAAGAGACCCAGTACTTC
TRBV7-2,TRBJ1-6,many,NA,CASSLGPGYNSPLHF,TGTGCCAGCAGCTTAGGTCCAGGTTATAATTCACCCCTCCACTTT
TRBV5-1,TRBJ1-1,NA,NA,CASSSRPGAGNTEAFF,TGCGCCAGCAGCTCCCGCCCGGGGGCCGGGAACACTGAAGCTTTCTTT
TRBV20-1,TRBJ1-6,few,NA,CSARAGGADNSPLHF,TGCAGTGCCAGAGCCGGAGGGGCGGATAATTCACCCCTCCACTTT